The 4 T cell receptor beta chains below were found in one sample sequenced in a study of T cells expressing NK-cell markers. After re-calling the 5' RACE reads, TCRdb lists one entry per CDR3 protein, DNA absent. Its listing shows 250,000 or so distinct CDR3 sequences. Sequencing input: blood T cells: a sorted CD56 or NKG2C T cell subset, CD4+ or CD8+ T cells, or bulk PBMC T cells (not recorded which). The receptors originated from a woman aged 18 to 75 in good health.

The chain uses TRBV6-2 or TRBV6-3 and TRBJ1-5; TCRdb selects TRBD1, and the lack of DNA leaves this call unchecked. Germline V gives CDR1 MNHEY, CDR2 SVGEGT. This CDR3 region has 16 residues. The CDR3 reads CASSPRARNSNQPQHF.

The J gene is TRBJ1-2, the V gene TRBV29-1; TCRdb lists TRBD1, though no DNA is available to test this call. The CDR3 is made up of 13 amino acids. The germline CDR1 and CDR2 sequences are SQVTM and ANQGSEA. CDR3 sequence reads: CSVNRGGEYGYTF.

V usage is TRBV7-2 and J usage is TRBJ2-3; TCRdb picks TRBD2, but there is no DNA to check that call. This CDR3 contains 16 residues. Germline loops: CDR1 SGHTA, CDR2 FQGNSA. CDR3 loop: CASSSGLAGGPDTQYF. The whole variable domain, filled in from reference TRBV7-2 and TRBJ2-3, reads GAGVSQSPSNKVTEKGKDVELRCDPISGHTALYWYRQSLGQGLEFLIYFQGNSAPDKSGLPSDRFSAERTGGSVSTLTIQRTQQEDSAVYLCASSSGLAGGPDTQYFGPGTRLTVL.

This chain uses TRBV7-9 with TRBJ1-1; TCRdb indicates TRBD1, and absent DNA this call remains unverified. CDR3 length: 16 amino acids. Per germline, CDR1 SEHNR and CDR2 FQNEAQ (reference sequence). The CDR3: CASSAPRTNPNTEAFF.